The source of this TCR beta chain is a study of cytomegalovirus exposure and HLA in healthy donors. The sample holds a few counts of this clone. The target antigen is unknown. PCR employed 60 Vbeta and 13 Jbeta primers. Source study methods: In a later analysis, of 70 million to 85 million unique beta chains, roughly 10 million appeared in at least two donors. Measured with immunoSEQ multiplex PCR; TCRdb has only the in-frame clones, and not every one. Clonal size and the V and J genes are those of that table, whereas D and trimming came from the DNA. The sample has about 140,000 clones, 70% to 90% seen once. The CDR3 length is 15 residues. The germline gives CDR1 SGHNT, CDR2 YENEEA. Trimming took 5 bases from V and 6 from J; bases not matched to a gene: 8. Broader study findings: TRBV6-2, TRBV6-3 and some other V segments were excluded as indistinguishable. Reports credit the classifier with highly specific, highly sensitive diagnosis of cytomegalovirus status.

The sequenced sample consisted of PBMCs. The chain uses TRBV11-3 and TRBJ2-7, with 12 nucleotides matching TRBD1. This sequence originates from a man between 50 and 59 years old in good health and CMV-seronegative. CDR3 coding DNA: TGTGCCAGCAGCCCGAGGGACAGGGGGCAAGGCGAGCAGTACTTC. It specifies CASSPRDRGQGEQYF.